This T cell receptor (beta chain) was recovered during a study of vaccination effects on CD4 cells after COVID-19. Study-level information: Two doses of BNT162b2 or mRNA-1273 vaccine were administered to participants.

Profiling relied on immunoSEQ multiplex PCR, and the TCRdb table lists in-frame clones only, not all of them. This table holds fewer than 30,000 clones, approximately 72% found once. After expansion with viral peptide pools in the ViraFEST assay, antigen-specific CD4+ T cells were sequenced. Subsequent to 10 days of culture, CD4+ T cells were isolated. Negative nucleocapsid antibody tests before and after vaccination confirmed no previous SARS-CoV-2 infection. Cultivation was performed at about 1.8 million PBMC per well with 8 to 10 IU/ml IL-2 and about 9.6 ug/ml peptides added. V was shortened by 1 base and J by 5 bases, with 5 bases between the two germline ends. This CDR3 contains 12 residues. Note on this clone: No antigen is known for it.

Overall study findings and caveats: Whether induced by infection or by vaccine, clones showed marked clonal contraction late after vaccination.

The TCR originated in a human donor who received a COVID-19 vaccine. The chain employs TRBV12-3 or TRBV12-4 and TRBJ2-5; D unresolved. Sequenced material: CD4+ T cells from PBMCs cultured with SARS-CoV-2 spike peptides, taken before COVID-19 vaccination. In DNA, the CDR3 is TGTGCCAGCAGTTTAGAAGGGGAGACCCAGTACTTC. Translating it yields CASSLEGETQYF.